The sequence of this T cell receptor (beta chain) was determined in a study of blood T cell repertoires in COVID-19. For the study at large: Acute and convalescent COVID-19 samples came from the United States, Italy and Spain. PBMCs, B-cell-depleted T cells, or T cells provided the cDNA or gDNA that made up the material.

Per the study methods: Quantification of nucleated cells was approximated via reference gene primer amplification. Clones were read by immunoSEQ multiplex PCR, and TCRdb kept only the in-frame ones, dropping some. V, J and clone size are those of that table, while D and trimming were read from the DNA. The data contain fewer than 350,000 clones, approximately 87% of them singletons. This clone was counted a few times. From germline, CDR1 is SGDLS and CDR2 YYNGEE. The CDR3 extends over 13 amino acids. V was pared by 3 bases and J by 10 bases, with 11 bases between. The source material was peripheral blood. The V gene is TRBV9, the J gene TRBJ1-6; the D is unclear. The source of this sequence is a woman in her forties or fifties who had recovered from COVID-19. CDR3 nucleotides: TGTGCCAGCAGCGAGACAAACCGGTCACCCCTCCACTTT. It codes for CASSETNRSPLHF. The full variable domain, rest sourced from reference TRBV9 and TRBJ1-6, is DSGVTQTPKHLITATGQRVTLRCSPRSGDLSVYWYQQSLDQGLQFLIQYYNGEERAKGNILERFSAQQFPDLHSELNLSSLELGDSALYFCASSETNRSPLHFGNGTRLTVT.